This passage covers 28 T cell receptor beta chains from one sample sequenced in a study of blood T cell repertoires in COVID-19. The table came from immunoSEQ multiplex PCR; TCRdb's copy has only in-frame clones and leaves some out. Of over 95,000 clones listed, 85% are singletons. The material sequenced was peripheral blood. The source is a human donor in a cohort sampled during active COVID-19.

The V gene is TRBV7-8, the J gene TRBJ2-6; TRBD1 matches 8 bases. The V gene end was trimmed by 5 bases and the J gene end by 0 bases; junction bases not matched to a gene: 9. The CDR3 sequence is 18 residues long. Germline CDR1 reads SGHVS; CDR2 reads FQNEAQ. The CDR3 nucleotides read TGTGCCAGCAGCGTCCGGGACAGGACACTCTCTGGGGCCAACGTCCTGACTTTC. Translated, it gives CASSVRDRTLSGANVLTF.

This chain joins TRBV14 and TRBJ2-7, with TRBD1 matching over 7 bases. V gave up 3 bases and J gave up 5 bases; unmatched junction bases: 4. Germline CDR1 SGHDN, CDR2 FVKESK. The CDR3 is 13 amino acids. The CDR3 bases are TGTGCCAGCAGCCACCATACAGGGGACGAGCAGTACTTC. It specifies CASSHHTGDEQYF.

This rearrangement joins TRBV5-6 to TRBJ1-1, with D uncertain. Germline-derived CDR1 and CDR2 are SGHDT and YYEEEE. V was shortened by 4 bases and J by 11 bases, with 12 bases between the two germline ends. This CDR3 is built from 11 residues. The CDR3 DNA reads TGTGCCAGCAGCGGCATTGGGCCGGCTTTCTTT. Translating gives CASSGIGPAFF.

The CDR3 DNA sequence: TGTGCCAGCAGCGGCGGGACAGGGGCGTACAATGAGCAGTTCTTC. It translates to CASSGGTGAYNEQFF. The V call is TRBV11-2, the J call TRBJ2-1; 10 positions agree with TRBD1. Trimming cost V 5 bases and J 4 bases; bases outside gene matches: 5. The CDR3 loop spans 15 amino acids. Per the germline V gene, CDR1 is SGHAT and CDR2 is FQNNGV.

This chain joins TRBV4-3 and TRBJ1-5; unclear D gene. The V and J ends lost 4 bases and 4 bases respectively, with 17 bases between them. This CDR3 has 16 amino acids. Germline values: CDR1 LGHNA, CDR2 YSLEER. This chain's CDR3 is CASSLRPGGINQPQHF. Written as DNA, the CDR3 is TGCGCCAGCAGCCTCCGCCCTGGCGGCATAAATCAGCCCCAGCATTTT.

This chain links TRBV18 with TRBJ1-1; D not certain. Germline V CDR1 and CDR2: KGHSH, LQKENI. The CDR3 extends over 14 amino acids. Trimming stripped 3 bases from V and 6 bases from J, with 14 bases between. The CDR3, as DNA: TGTGCCAGCTCACCGGGCCCCCTGGGCGCTGAAGCTTTCTTT. The encoded protein is CASSPGPLGAEAFF.

This sequence joins TRBV16 and TRBJ2-4, with no clear D. CDR1 is KGHSY and CDR2 is FQNENV in the germline V gene. This CDR3 is built from 17 residues. V was shortened by 4 bases and J by 1 base, with 17 bases between the two germline ends. Written as DNA, the CDR3 is TGTGCCAGCAGCCCTGCGGTAGTGGCCTTTGCCAAAAACATTCAGTACTTC. Its translation: CASSPAVVAFAKNIQYF.

The chain employs TRBV6-6 and TRBJ1-6; 8 bases fit TRBD1. This CDR3 contains 14 residues. Germline loops: CDR1 MNHNY, CDR2 SVGAGI (reference sequence). V shed 6 bases, J shed 9 bases, and the junction held 7 bases outside the gene matches. CDR3 loop: CASSPRGLSSPLHF. DNA for the CDR3: TGTGCCAGCAGCCCCAGGGGGCTTTCTTCACCCCTCCACTTT.

The chain has TRBV10-3 and TRBJ1-1; no clear D. V lost 0 bases to trimming and J lost 4 bases, with 9 bases between them. The germline V gene encodes CDR1 ENHRY and CDR2 SYGVKD. The CDR3 extends over 14 amino acids. The CDR3 region has the DNA TGTGCCATCAGTGAGTCGGACTACTTCACTGAAGCTTTCTTT. Its protein product is CAISESDYFTEAFF.

The V and J genes are TRBV6-5 and TRBJ2-1; possible D gene TRBD1, 6 bases. The germline V gene encodes CDR1 MNHEY and CDR2 SVGAGI. The CDR3 is 16 residues long. V was cut by 2 bases and J by 8 bases, with 19 bases left in between. The CDR3 sequence: CASSYGIGGARDEQFF. The DNA for the CDR3 is TGTGCCAGCAGTTACGGTATAGGGGGAGCCAGGGATGAGCAGTTCTTC.

The chain links TRBV19 to TRBJ2-3, with TRBD1 identical over 10 bases. Germline values: CDR1 LNHDA, CDR2 SQIVND (reference sequence). Trimming cost V 5 bases and J 3 bases; bases outside gene matches: 14. This CDR3 has 18 amino acids. CDR3 region: CASSLRGGTGALTDTQYF. For the CDR3, the DNA is TGTGCCAGTAGTCTACGAGGCGGGACAGGGGCACTTACAGATACGCAGTATTTT. The whole variable domain, remainder taken from reference TRBV19 and TRBJ2-3, is DGGITQSPKYLFRKEGQNVTLSCEQNLNHDAMYWYRQDPGQGLRLIYYSQIVNDFQKGDIAEGYSVSREKKESFPLTVTSAQKNPTAFYLCASSLRGGTGALTDTQYFGPGTRLTVL.

The chain is built from TRBV24-1 and TRBJ2-1, with D possibly TRBD1 on 6 matching bases. There are 16 residues in the CDR3. V gave up 2 bases and J gave up 6 bases, with 16 bases separating them. Germline CDR1 is KGHDR and CDR2 is SFDVKD. The CDR3 DNA reads as TGTGCCACCAGTGATTCGGGCAGGGGTTGGGGCAATGAGCAGTTCTTC. Translation: CATSDSGRGWGNEQFF.

The genes are TRBV7-2 and TRBJ1-1, with TRBD1 as a possible D gene (6 bases). The CDR3 is made up of 18 amino acids. V was shortened by 5 bases and J by 0 bases, with 22 bases between the two germline ends. Germline-derived CDR1 and CDR2 are SGHTA and FQGNSA. Here the CDR3 DNA reads TGTGCCAGCAGCCATGCCCACCTACAGGGTCCTATGAACACTGAAGCTTTCTTT. Translation: CASSHAHLQGPMNTEAFF.

The rearrangement uses TRBV19 and TRBJ1-1; D gene ambiguous. The V end was cut by 9 bases, the J end by 3 bases, with 14 bases between. The CDR3 spans 13 residues. The germline gives CDR1 LNHDA, CDR2 SQIVND (reference sequence). CDR3 residues: CASRYRGDTEAFF. The CDR3 coding sequence is TGTGCCAGCCGCTACCGGGGAGACACTGAAGCTTTCTTT. Supplemented by reference TRBV19 and TRBJ1-1, the full variable domain reads DGGITQSPKYLFRKEGQNVTLSCEQNLNHDAMYWYRQDPGQGLRLIYYSQIVNDFQKGDIAEGYSVSREKKESFPLTVTSAQKNPTAFYLCASRYRGDTEAFFGQGTRLTVV.

The V gene is TRBV6-1, the J gene TRBJ2-1; 7 nucleotides agree with TRBD1. Unmatched junction bases numbered 7, after V lost 2 bases and J lost 6 bases. The germline V gene has CDR1 MNHNS and CDR2 SASEGT. The CDR3 has 15 residues. DNA for the CDR3: TGTGCCAGCAGTGAAAACCAGGACAGGAGCAATGAGCAGTTCTTC. Translated, it gives CASSENQDRSNEQFF.

The chain links TRBV7-2 to TRBJ2-7; D might be TRBD2 (7 bases). V shed 5 bases and J shed 4 bases, with 18 bases lying between them. This CDR3 comprises 15 residues. Germline loops: CDR1 SGHTA, CDR2 FQGNSA. The CDR3 loop is CASSRRGGAGYEQYF. The CDR3 region has the DNA TGTGCCAGCAGCCGTCGAGGGGGGGCGGGTTACGAGCAGTACTTC.

J is TRBJ2-6 and V is TRBV7-2; 8 positions match TRBD2. With 3 bases clipped from V and 2 bases from J, the junction kept 9 bases outside the gene matches. This CDR3 has 18 amino acids. CDR1 is SGHTA, CDR2 FQGNSA, per germline. CDR3: CASSLKMRGATGANVLTF. CDR3 bases: TGTGCCAGCAGCTTGAAAATGCGGGGGGCCACTGGGGCCAACGTCCTGACTTTC.

This chain connects TRBV29-1 to TRBJ2-3, with TRBD2 identical over 9 bases. CDR3 length: 13 amino acids. CDR1 is SQVTM and CDR2 is ANQGSEA in the germline V gene. The CDR3 reads CSGTSGGTDTQYF. CDR3 sequence (DNA): TGCAGTGGGACCAGCGGGGGGACAGATACGCAGTATTTT.

This chain links TRBV11-3 with TRBJ1-1; 9 nucleotides match TRBD1. V lost 4 bases to trimming and J lost 3 bases; unmatched junction nucleotides: 0. Germline CDR1 SGHNT, CDR2 YENEEA. The CDR3 length is 13 residues. CDR3 residues: CASSWDRDTEAFF. The CDR3 coding sequence is TGTGCCAGCAGCTGGGACAGGGACACTGAAGCTTTCTTT.

V is TRBV6-2 or TRBV6-3 and J is TRBJ2-7, with D possibly TRBD1 on 6 matching bases. Germline CDR1 MNHEY, CDR2 SVGEGT. The CDR3 runs 12 residues. Trimming stripped 5 bases from V and 4 bases from J, with 9 bases between. CDR3 amino acids: CASSQQGYEQYF. The CDR3 nucleotides are TGTGCCAGCAGTCAACAGGGATACGAGCAGTACTTC.

V usage is TRBV5-4 and J usage is TRBJ2-7; TRBD1 agrees at 10 bases. Germline V gene sequence: CDR1 SGHNT, CDR2 YYREEE (reference sequence). Trimming took 0 bases from V and 7 from J; bases not matched to a gene: 7. The CDR3 is made up of 15 amino acids. The CDR3 loop is CASSLGDRGFREQYF. The CDR3, as DNA: TGTGCCAGCAGCTTGGGGGACAGGGGCTTTCGTGAGCAGTACTTC.

The chain is built from TRBV28 and TRBJ2-7; D perhaps matches TRBD2 (5 bases). The CDR3 covers 15 residues. Germline CDR1 and CDR2: MDHEN and SYDVKM. Trimming removed 5 bases from V and 1 base from J, with 15 bases in between. CDR3 amino acids: CASSPSGRRSYEQYF. The CDR3 nucleotides read TGTGCCAGCAGTCCCTCGGGAAGGCGATCCTACGAGCAGTACTTC.

V usage is TRBV4-3 and J usage is TRBJ2-4; D not certain. With 0 bases removed from V and 14 bases from J, the gap between germline ends came to 14 bases. The CDR3 totals 13 residues. In germline, CDR1 is LGHNA, CDR2 YSLEER. The CDR3 sequence is CASSQDGYAKKYF. CDR3 bases: TGCGCCAGCAGCCAAGATGGTTACGCTAAAAAGTACTTC.

V is TRBV19 and J is TRBJ2-2, with a tentative D call TRBD2 (6 bases). CDR3 length: 15 amino acids. With 5 bases removed from V and 0 bases from J, the gap between germline ends came to 10 bases. Germline assignment: CDR1 LNHDA and CDR2 SQIVND (reference sequence). The CDR3 DNA reads as TGTGCCAGTAGTTCGGCGGGGACGAACACCGGGGAGCTGTTTTTT. This encodes CASSSAGTNTGELFF.

The chain joins TRBV3-1 (or the pseudogene TRBV3-2) to TRBJ1-5, with D maybe TRBD1 (6 bases). Germline assignment: CDR1 LGHDT and CDR2 YNNKEL (reference sequence). The CDR3 loop spans 20 amino acids. Trimming took 3 bases from V and 3 from J, leaving 27 bases between them. CDR3 DNA: TGTGCCAGCAGCCAGGCACCTCTTCCGGGACACCTTCCCCCCAATCAGCCCCAGCATTTT. It specifies CASSQAPLPGHLPPNQPQHF.

The V and J genes are TRBV4-2 and TRBJ2-3; TRBD2 is a possible D gene (5 bases). The germline V gene has CDR1 LGHNA and CDR2 YNFKEQ. Trimming pared 0 bases from V and 4 bases from J, leaving 14 bases between. There are 16 residues in the CDR3. This CDR3 reads CASSQDQPSGADTQYF. The DNA of the CDR3 is TGTGCCAGCAGCCAAGATCAACCTTCCGGGGCAGATACGCAGTATTTT.

This chain connects TRBV19 to TRBJ2-5, with no clear D. Germline loops: CDR1 LNHDA, CDR2 SQIVND (reference sequence). Trimming left V 2 bases short and J 1 base short, with 20 bases between. The CDR3 is made up of 18 amino acids. The CDR3 DNA is TGTGCCAGTAGTATAAGGCCGGAGAACTACGCCCGCCAAGAGACCCAGTACTTC. Translating it yields CASSIRPENYARQETQYF. Full variable domain (missing parts from reference TRBV19 and TRBJ2-5): DGGITQSPKYLFRKEGQNVTLSCEQNLNHDAMYWYRQDPGQGLRLIYYSQIVNDFQKGDIAEGYSVSREKKESFPLTVTSAQKNPTAFYLCASSIRPENYARQETQYFGPGTRLLVL.

CDR3 nucleotide sequence: TGTGCCAGCAGTGATTACACAGGGGGGGCGAAAGGCTACACCTTC. This encodes CASSDYTGGAKGYTF. The rearrangement joins TRBV6-1 to TRBJ1-2; 8 nucleotides match TRBD1. The junction had 11 bases not matched to a gene; V was cut back by 3 bases and J by 8 bases. This CDR3 contains 15 residues. The germline V gene has CDR1 MNHNS and CDR2 SASEGT.